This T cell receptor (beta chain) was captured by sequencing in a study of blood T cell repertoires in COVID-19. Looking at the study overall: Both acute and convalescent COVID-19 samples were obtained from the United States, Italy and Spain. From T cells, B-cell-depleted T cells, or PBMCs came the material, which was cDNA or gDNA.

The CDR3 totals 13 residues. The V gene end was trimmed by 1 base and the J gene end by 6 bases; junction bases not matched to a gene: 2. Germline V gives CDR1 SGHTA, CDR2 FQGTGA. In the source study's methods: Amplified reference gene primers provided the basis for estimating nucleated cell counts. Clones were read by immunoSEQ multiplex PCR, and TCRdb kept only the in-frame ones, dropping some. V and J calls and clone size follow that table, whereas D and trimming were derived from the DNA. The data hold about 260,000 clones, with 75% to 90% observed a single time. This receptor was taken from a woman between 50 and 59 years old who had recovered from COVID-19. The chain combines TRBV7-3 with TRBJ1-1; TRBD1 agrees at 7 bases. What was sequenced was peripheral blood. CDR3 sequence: CASSLIGGAEAFF. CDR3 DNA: TGTGCCAGCAGCTTAATAGGGGGCGCTGAAGCTTTCTTT.